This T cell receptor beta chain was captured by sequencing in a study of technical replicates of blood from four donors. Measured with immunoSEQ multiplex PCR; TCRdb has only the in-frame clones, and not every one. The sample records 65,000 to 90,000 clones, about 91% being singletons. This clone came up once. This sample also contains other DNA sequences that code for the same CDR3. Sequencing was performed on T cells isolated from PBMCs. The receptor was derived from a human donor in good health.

The CDR3 protein is CASGLVPPGEQFF. CDR3 nucleotides: TGTGCTAGTGGTTTGGTCCCCCCAGGTGAGCAGTTCTTC. The chain employs TRBV12-5 and TRBJ2-1; D gene uncertain. V was cut by 0 bases and J by 9 bases, with 9 bases left in between. CDR3 length equals 13 residues. Per the germline V gene, CDR1 is LGHNT and CDR2 is FRNRAP.